This note documents a single TCR beta chain sequence. These data belong to a study of PD-L1 blockade in urothelial cancer. Time point of the sample: pretreatment peripheral blood. Here immunoSEQ multiplex PCR was the method, and the copy in TCRdb shows in-frame clones only, minus some. The sample lists around 92,000 clones; roughly nine tenths were seen once. CDR1 WNHNN and CDR2 SYGVQD come from the germline V gene (reference sequence). The CDR3 loop spans 17 amino acids. V shed 6 bases and J shed 4 bases, with 24 bases lying between them. The V gene is TRBV10-1, the J gene TRBJ1-2; perhaps TRBD1 as D (5 bases). Sequences were derived from PBMCs, sampled around atezolizumab (anti-PD-L1) treatment. This clonotype originated in a woman of 80 years or more with urothelial cancer. The CDR3 region is CASRERTSRERFYGYTF. In DNA, the CDR3 is TGCGCCAGCAGGGAAAGGACAAGCCGAGAGCGATTCTATGGCTACACCTTC.